This T cell receptor (beta chain) was captured in a study of tumor-infiltrating lymphocytes in localized non-small cell lung cancer. The table came from immunoSEQ multiplex PCR; TCRdb's copy has only in-frame clones and leaves some out. Of about 16,000 clones in the sample, 78% were seen once. V lost 6 bases, J lost 8 bases, and 9 bases stayed unmatched. The CDR3 sequence is 15 residues long. The germline V gene has CDR1 MNHEY and CDR2 SVGAGI. Material: lung tumor tissue. The chain joins TRBV6-5 to TRBJ1-4, with TRBD1 matching 10 bases. The TCR sequence derives from a human donor with non-small cell lung cancer. CDR3 region: CASRRTGGSDEKLFF. The CDR3 coding sequence is TGTGCCAGCAGAAGGACAGGGGGGAGCGACGAAAAACTGTTTTTT.